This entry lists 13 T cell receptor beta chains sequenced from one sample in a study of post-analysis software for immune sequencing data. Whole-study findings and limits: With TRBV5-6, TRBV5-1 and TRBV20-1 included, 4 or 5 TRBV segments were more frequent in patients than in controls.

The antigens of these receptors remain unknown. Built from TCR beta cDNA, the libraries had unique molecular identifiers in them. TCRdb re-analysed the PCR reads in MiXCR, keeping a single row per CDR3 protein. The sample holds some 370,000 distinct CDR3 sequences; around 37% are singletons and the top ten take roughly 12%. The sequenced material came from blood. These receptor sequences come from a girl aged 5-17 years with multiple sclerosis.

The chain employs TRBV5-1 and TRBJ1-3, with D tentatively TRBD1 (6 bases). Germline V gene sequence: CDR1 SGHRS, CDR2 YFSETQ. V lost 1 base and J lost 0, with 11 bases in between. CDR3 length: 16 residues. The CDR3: CASSLTGSISGNTIYF. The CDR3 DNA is TGCGCCAGCAGCTTGACAGGGTCGATCTCTGGAAACACCATATATTTT.

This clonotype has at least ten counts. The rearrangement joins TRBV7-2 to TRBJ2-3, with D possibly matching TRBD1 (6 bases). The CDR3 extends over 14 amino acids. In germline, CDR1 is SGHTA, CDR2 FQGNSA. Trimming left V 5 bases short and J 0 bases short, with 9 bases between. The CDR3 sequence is CASSPRGSTDTQYF. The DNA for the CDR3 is TGTGCCAGCAGCCCCAGGGGTAGCACAGATACGCAGTATTTT.

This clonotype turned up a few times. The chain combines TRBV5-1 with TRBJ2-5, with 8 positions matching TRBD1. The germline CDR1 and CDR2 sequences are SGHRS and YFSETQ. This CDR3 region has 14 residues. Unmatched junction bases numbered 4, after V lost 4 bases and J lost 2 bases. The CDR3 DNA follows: TGCGCCAGCAGCACCGGGGACAGGCAAGAGACCCAGTACTTC. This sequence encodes CASSTGDRQETQYF.

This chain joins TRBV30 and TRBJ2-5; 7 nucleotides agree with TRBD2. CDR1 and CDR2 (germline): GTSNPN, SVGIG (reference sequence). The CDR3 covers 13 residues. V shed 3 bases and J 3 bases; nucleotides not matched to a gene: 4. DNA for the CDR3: TGTGCCTGGAGCGACGGGACTAAAGAGACCCAGTACTTC. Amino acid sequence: CAWSDGTKETQYF.

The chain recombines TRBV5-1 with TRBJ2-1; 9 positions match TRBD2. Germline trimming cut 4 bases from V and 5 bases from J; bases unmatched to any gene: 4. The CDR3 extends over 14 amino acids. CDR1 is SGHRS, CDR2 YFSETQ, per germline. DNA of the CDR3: TGCGCCAGCAGCGGCGCGGGGGGGAACAATGAGCAGTTCTTC. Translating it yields CASSGAGGNNEQFF.

CDR3 residues: CSARDWATYGYTF. CDR3 nucleotides: TGCAGTGCTAGAGATTGGGCAACCTATGGCTACACCTTC. The chain couples TRBV20-1 to TRBJ1-2; the D is unclear. The ends were cut back, 0 bases at V and 4 bases at J, with 9 bases in the middle. The CDR3 loop spans 13 amino acids. The germline gives CDR1 DFQATT, CDR2 SNEGSKA (reference sequence).

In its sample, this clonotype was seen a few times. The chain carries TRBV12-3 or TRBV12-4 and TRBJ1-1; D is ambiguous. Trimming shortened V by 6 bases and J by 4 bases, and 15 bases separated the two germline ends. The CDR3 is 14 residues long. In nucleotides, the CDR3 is TGTGCCAGCAGCTACGACACTTCACTCACTGAAGCTTTCTTT. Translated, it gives CASSYDTSLTEAFF.

The CDR3 loop is CASSPPPGQSYGYTF. Here the CDR3 DNA reads TGTGCCAGCAGCCCGCCTCCGGGACAGAGTTATGGCTACACCTTC. This rearrangement joins TRBV7-2 to TRBJ1-2, with 7 bases that match TRBD1. CDR1 and CDR2 (germline): SGHTA, FQGNSA. Unmatched junction bases numbered 11, after V lost 5 bases and J lost 5 bases. The CDR3 spans 15 residues.

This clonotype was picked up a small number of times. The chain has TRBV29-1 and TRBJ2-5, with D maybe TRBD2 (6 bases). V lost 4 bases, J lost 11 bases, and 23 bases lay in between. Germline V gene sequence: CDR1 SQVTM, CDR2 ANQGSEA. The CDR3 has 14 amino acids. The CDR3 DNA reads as TGCAGCGTTGCCATGGGGGGATCTCAGGGAGAGCAGTACTTC. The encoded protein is CSVAMGGSQGEQYF.

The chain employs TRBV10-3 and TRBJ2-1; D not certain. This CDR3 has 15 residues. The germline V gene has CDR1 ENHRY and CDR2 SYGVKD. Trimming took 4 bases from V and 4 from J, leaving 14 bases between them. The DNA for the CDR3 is TGTGCCATCAGTGCGGAGTCAGGAGCGTACAATGAGCAGTTCTTC. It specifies CAISAESGAYNEQFF.

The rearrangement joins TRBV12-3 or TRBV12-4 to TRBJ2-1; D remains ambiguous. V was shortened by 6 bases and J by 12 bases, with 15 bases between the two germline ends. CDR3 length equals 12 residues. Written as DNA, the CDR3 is TGTGCCAGCAGCACTTATGGCTTGCCGCAGTTCTTC. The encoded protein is CASSTYGLPQFF.

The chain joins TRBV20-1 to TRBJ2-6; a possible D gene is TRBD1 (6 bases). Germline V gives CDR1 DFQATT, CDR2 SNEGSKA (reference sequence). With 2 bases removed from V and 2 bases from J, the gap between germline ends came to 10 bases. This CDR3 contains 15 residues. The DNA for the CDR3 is TGCAGTGCTAGAAACAGGGAGCCTGGGGCCAACGTCCTGACTTTC. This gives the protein CSARNREPGANVLTF.

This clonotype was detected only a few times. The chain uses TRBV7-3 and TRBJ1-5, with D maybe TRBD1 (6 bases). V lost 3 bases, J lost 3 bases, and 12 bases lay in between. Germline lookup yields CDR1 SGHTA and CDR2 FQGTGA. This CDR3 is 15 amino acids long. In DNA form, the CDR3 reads TGTGCCAGCAGCTTCCACAGGGATGCCAATCAGCCCCAGCATTTT. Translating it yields CASSFHRDANQPQHF. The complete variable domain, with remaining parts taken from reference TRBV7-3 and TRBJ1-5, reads GAGVSQTPSNKVTEKGKYVELRCDPISGHTALYWYRQSLGQGPEFLIYFQGTGAADDSGLPNDRFFAVRPEGSVSTLKIQRTERGDSAVYLCASSFHRDANQPQHFGDGTRLSIL.